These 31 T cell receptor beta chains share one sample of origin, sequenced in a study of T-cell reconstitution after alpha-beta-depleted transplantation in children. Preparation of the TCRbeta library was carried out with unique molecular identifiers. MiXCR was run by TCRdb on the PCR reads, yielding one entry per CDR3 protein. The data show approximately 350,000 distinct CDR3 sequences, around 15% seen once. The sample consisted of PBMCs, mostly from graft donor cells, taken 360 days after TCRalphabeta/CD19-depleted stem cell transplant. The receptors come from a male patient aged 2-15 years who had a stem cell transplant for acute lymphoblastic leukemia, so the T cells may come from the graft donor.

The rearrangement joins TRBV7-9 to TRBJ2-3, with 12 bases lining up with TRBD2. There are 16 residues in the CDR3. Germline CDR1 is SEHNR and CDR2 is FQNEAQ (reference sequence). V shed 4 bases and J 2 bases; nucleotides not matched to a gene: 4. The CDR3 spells CASSSGLAGFTDTQYF. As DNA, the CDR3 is TGTGCCAGCAGCTCTGGACTAGCGGGATTCACAGATACGCAGTATTTT.

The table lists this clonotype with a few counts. The CDR3: CASSPPLLAGGPVDTQYF. CDR3 nucleotides: TGTGCCAGCTCACCACCTCTCTTAGCGGGAGGGCCGGTGGATACGCAGTATTTT. This chain connects TRBV18 to TRBJ2-3, with 11 bases that match TRBD2. The V gene's germline CDR1 is KGHSH and CDR2 LQKENI. The junction had 11 bases not matched to a gene; V was cut back by 0 bases and J by 6 bases. The CDR3 has 18 amino acids.

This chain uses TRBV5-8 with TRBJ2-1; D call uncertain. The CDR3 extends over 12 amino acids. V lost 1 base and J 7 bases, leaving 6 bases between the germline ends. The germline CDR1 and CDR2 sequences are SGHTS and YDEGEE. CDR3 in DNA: TGTGCCAGCAGCTTGTTTCAAAATGAGCAGTTCTTC. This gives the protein CASSLFQNEQFF.

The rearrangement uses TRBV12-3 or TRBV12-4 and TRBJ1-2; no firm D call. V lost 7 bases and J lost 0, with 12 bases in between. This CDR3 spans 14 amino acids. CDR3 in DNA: TGTGCCAGCATCTTGGCCCCTTCTAACTATGGCTACACCTTC. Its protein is CASILAPSNYGYTF.

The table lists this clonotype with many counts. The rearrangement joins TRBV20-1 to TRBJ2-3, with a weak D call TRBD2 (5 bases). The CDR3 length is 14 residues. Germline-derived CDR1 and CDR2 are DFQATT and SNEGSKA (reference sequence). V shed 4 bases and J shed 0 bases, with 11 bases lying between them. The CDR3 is CSAKRLQSTDTQYF. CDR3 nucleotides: TGCAGTGCTAAGCGGCTCCAAAGCACAGATACGCAGTATTTT.

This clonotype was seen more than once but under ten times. CDR3 amino acids: CASSEPGQGYEKLFF. CDR3 sequence (DNA): TGTGCCAGCAGTGAGCCGGGACAGGGTTATGAAAAACTGTTTTTT. The V and J genes are TRBV28 and TRBJ1-4; 9 nucleotides align to TRBD1. Unmatched junction bases numbered 7, after V lost 5 bases and J lost 6 bases. The CDR3 runs 15 residues. Germline lookup yields CDR1 MDHEN and CDR2 SYDVKM.

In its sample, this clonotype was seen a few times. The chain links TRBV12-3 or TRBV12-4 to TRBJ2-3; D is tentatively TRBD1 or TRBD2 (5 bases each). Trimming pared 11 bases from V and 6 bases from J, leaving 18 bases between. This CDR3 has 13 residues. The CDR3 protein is CAAGTRSRDTQYF. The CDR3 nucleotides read TGTGCCGCAGGGACCCGCAGCCGGGATACGCAGTATTTT.

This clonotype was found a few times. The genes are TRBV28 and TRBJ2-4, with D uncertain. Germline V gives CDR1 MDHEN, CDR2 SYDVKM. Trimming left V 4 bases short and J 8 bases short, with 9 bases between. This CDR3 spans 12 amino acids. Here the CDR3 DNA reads TGTGCCAGCAGTTCACAGTTCGACATTCAGTACTTC. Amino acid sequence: CASSSQFDIQYF.

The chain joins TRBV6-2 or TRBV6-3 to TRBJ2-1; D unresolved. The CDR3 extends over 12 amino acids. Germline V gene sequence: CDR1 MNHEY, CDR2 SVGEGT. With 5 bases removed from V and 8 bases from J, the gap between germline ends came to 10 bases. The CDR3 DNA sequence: TGTGCCAGCAGTCCCGCCGTGTATGAGCAGTTCTTC. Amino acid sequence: CASSPAVYEQFF.

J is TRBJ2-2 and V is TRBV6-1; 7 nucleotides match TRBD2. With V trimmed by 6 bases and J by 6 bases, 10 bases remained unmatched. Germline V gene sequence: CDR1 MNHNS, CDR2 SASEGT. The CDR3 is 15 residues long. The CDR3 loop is CASRSWGREAGELFF. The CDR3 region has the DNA TGTGCCAGCAGGAGTTGGGGGAGGGAAGCCGGGGAGCTGTTTTTT.

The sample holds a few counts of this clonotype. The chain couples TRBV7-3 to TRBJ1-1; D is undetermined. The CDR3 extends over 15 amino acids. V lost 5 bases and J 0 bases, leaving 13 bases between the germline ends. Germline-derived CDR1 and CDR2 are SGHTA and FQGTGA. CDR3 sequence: CASSAGIGMNTEAFF. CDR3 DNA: TGTGCCAGCAGCGCCGGGATAGGCATGAACACTGAAGCTTTCTTT.

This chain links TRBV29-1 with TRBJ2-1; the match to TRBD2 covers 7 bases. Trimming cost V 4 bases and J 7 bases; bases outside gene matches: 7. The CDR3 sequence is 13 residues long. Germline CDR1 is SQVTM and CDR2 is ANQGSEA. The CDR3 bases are TGCAGCGTTGTCGGGGGAGGGCCTAATGAGCAGTTCTTC. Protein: CSVVGGGPNEQFF.

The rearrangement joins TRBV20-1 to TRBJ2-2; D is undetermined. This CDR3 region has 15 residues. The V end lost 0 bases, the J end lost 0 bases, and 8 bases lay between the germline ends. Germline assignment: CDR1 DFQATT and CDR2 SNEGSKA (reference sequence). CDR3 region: CSARDRNSNTGELFF. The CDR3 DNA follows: TGCAGTGCTAGAGATCGGAATTCGAACACCGGGGAGCTGTTTTTT.

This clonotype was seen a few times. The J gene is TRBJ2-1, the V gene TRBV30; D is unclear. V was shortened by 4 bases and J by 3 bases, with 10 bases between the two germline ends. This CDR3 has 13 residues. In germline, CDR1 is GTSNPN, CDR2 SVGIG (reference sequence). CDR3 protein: CAWNVPHYNEQFF. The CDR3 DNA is TGTGCCTGGAACGTACCCCACTACAATGAGCAGTTCTTC.

CDR3 loop: CAISESPLFPGLAGHNEQFF. Here the CDR3 DNA reads TGTGCCATCAGTGAGTCCCCCCTCTTTCCGGGACTAGCGGGGCACAATGAGCAGTTCTTC. The rearrangement links TRBV10-3 to TRBJ2-1; the match to TRBD2 covers 13 bases. This CDR3 is 20 amino acids long. V lost 0 bases and J lost 5; bases outside the gene matches: 13. From germline, CDR1 is ENHRY and CDR2 SYGVKD.

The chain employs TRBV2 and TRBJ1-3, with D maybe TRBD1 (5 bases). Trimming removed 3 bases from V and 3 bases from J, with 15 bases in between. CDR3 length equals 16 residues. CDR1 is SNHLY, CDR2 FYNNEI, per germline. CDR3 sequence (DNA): TGTGCCAGCAGTGATCTGGCAGGGCCTTATGGAAACACCATATATTTT. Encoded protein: CASSDLAGPYGNTIYF. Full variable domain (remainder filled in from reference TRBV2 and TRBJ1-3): EPEVTQTPSHQVTQMGQEVILRCVPISNHLYFYWYRQILGQKVEFLVSFYNNEISEKSEIFDDQFSVERPDGSNFTLKIRSTKLEDSAMYFCASSDLAGPYGNTIYFGEGSWLTVV.

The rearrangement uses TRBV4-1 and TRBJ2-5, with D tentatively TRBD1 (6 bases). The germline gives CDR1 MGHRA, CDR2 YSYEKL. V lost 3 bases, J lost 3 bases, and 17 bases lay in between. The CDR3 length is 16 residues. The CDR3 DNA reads TGCGCCAGCAGCCAGCTTGTACTACAGGGTAAAGAGACCCAGTACTTC. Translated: CASSQLVLQGKETQYF.

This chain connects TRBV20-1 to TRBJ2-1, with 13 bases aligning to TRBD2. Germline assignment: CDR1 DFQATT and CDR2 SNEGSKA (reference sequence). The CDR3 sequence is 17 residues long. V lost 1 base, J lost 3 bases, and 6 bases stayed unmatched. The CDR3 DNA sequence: TGCAGTGCTAGAGGGACTAGCGGGAGTTTCTACTACAATGAGCAGTTCTTC. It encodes CSARGTSGSFYYNEQFF.

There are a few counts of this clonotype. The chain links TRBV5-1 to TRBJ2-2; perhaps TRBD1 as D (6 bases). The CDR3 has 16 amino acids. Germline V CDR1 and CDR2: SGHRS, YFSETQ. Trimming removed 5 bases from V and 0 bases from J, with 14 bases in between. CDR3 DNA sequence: TGCGCCAGCAGAGGGGGAGTAGGATCGAACACCGGGGAGCTGTTTTTT. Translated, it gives CASRGGVGSNTGELFF.

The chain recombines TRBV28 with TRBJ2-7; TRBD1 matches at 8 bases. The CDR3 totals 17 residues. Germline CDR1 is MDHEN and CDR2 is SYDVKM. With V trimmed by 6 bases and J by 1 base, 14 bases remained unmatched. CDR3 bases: TGTGCCAGCAGCTACTCACGAACCGGGACAGGTTCCTACGAGCAGTACTTC. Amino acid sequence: CASSYSRTGTGSYEQYF.

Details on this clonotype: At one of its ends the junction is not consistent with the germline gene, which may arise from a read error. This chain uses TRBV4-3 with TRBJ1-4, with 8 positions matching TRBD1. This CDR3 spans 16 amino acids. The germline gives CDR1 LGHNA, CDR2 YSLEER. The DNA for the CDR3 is TGCGGCAGCAGCCGCAGGCTTCGACAGGGGAATGAAAAACTGTTTTTT. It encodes CGSSRRLRQGNEKLFF.

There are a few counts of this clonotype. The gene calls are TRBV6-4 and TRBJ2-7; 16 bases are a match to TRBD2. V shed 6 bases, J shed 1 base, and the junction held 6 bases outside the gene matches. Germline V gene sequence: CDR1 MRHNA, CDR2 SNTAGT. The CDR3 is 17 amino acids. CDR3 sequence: CASRTGLAGGKSYEQYF. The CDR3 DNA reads TGTGCCAGCAGGACGGGACTAGCGGGGGGGAAATCCTACGAGCAGTACTTC.

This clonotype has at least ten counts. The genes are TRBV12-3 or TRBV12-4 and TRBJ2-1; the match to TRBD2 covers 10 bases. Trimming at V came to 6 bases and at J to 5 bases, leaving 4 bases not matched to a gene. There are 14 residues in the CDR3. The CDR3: CASRTGLANNEQFF. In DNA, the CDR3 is TGTGCCAGCAGGACGGGACTAGCGAACAATGAGCAGTTCTTC.

The CDR3 sequence: CASSASTGTHRLYEQYF. In DNA form, the CDR3 reads TGTGCCAGCAGCGCGTCGACTGGAACCCACCGACTCTACGAGCAGTACTTC. The chain combines TRBV9 with TRBJ2-7; no clear D gene. V lost 3 bases and J lost 3, with 22 bases in between. The CDR3 has 17 amino acids. Germline lookup yields CDR1 SGDLS and CDR2 YYNGEE.

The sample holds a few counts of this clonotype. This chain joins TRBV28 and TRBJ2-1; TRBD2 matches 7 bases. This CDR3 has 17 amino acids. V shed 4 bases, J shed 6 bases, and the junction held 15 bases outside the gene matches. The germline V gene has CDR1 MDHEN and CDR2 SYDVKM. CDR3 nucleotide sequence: TGTGCCAGCAGTTCCCCCCGGGGAAAGCGCGGGGGCAATGAGCAGTTCTTC. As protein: CASSSPRGKRGGNEQFF.

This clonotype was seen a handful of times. The CDR3 protein is CATSEGTSGAAYNEQFF. CDR3 DNA sequence: TGTGCCACCAGTGAGGGGACTAGCGGGGCCGCCTACAATGAGCAGTTCTTC. The chain carries TRBV24-1 and TRBJ2-1; 13 bases align to TRBD2. This CDR3 is 17 amino acids long. Trimming took 4 bases from V and 2 from J; bases not matched to a gene: 4. Germline V gene data show CDR1 as KGHDR and CDR2 as SFDVKD.

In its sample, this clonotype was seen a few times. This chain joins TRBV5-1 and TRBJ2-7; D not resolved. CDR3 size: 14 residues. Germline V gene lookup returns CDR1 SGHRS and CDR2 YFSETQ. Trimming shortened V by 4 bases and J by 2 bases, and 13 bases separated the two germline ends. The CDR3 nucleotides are TGCGCCAGCAGCGCAATTTCAGTGGCCTACGAGCAGTACTTC. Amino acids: CASSAISVAYEQYF.

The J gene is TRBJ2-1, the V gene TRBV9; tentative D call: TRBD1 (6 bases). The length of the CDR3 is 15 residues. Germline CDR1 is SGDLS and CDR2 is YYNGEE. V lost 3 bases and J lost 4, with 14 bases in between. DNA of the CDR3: TGTGCCAGCAGCGCTCAGGGGAGAGGGTACAATGAGCAGTTCTTC. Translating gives CASSAQGRGYNEQFF.

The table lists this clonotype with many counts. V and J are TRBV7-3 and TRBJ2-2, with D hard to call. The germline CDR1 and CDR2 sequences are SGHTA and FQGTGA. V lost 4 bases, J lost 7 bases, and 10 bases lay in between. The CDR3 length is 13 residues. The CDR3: CASSSLLGGELFF. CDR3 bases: TGTGCCAGCAGCTCACTCTTGGGCGGGGAGCTGTTTTTT.

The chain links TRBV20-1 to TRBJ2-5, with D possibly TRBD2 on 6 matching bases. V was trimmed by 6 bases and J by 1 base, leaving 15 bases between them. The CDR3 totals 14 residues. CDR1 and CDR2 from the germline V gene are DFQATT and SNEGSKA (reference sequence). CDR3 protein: CSALLGRGQETQYF. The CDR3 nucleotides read TGCAGTGCCCTTCTCGGGAGAGGCCAAGAGACCCAGTACTTC.

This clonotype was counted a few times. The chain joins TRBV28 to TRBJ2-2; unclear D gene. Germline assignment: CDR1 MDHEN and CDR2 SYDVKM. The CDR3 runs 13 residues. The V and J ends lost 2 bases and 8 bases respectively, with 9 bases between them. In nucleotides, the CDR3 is TGTGCCAGCAGTTTAGGGTTCGAGGGGGAGCTGTTTTTT. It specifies CASSLGFEGELFF.